The 30 T cell receptor beta chains listed next were all sequenced from one sample in a study of blood T cells in healthy people across ages. A second PCR, run for roughly 7 to 12 cycles, used a sample-barcoded 5' primer plus a J-beta primer mix. TCRdb passed the 5' RACE reads through MiXCR, listing each CDR3 protein once. The table has 850,000 to 1,000,000 distinct CDR3 sequences, 51% seen once. The sequenced sample consisted of blood. The receptors stem from a woman aged 55 to 70 in good health.

This chain links TRBV28 with TRBJ2-1; 7 bases align to TRBD2. From germline, CDR1 is MDHEN and CDR2 SYDVKM. The CDR3 is made up of 15 amino acids. J lost 3 bases, V lost 3 bases, and 5 bases had no gene match. The CDR3 DNA follows: TGTGCCAGCAGTTTGAGGGGACTACTCTACAATGAGCAGTTCTTC. Translation gives CASSLRGLLYNEQFF.

In DNA, the CDR3 is TGTGCCAGCAGACGGACCGCGACAGGCCAAGAGACCCAGTACTTC. It codes for CASRRTATGQETQYF. The chain has TRBV12-3 or TRBV12-4 and TRBJ2-5; D is perhaps TRBD1 (6 bases). Between the trimmed V and J ends, which lost 6 bases and 1 base, there was a span of 15 bases. There are 15 residues in the CDR3.

For this clonotype: Relative to the germline gene, one junction end is altered; a read error may explain this. The rearrangement joins TRBV7-2 to TRBJ2-4; D is possibly TRBD2 (5 bases). This CDR3 has 16 amino acids. Germline values: CDR1 SGHTA, CDR2 FQGNSA. The CDR3 sequence: CASSPAMGVAKKIQYF. The CDR3 bases are TGTGCCAGCAGCCCCGCAATGGGAGTAGCCAAAAAAATTCAGTACTTC.

This clonotype has more than one count but fewer than ten. V and J are TRBV6-5 and TRBJ2-4, with TRBD1 matching 8 bases. The DNA end is more similar to TRBJ2-7, so the J call may be wrong. CDR3 size: 14 residues. Germline lookup yields CDR1 MNHEY and CDR2 SVGAGI. The DNA of the CDR3 is TGTGCCAGCAGTCCTTCGACAGGGGCCTACGAGCAGTACTTC. It translates to CASSPSTGAYEQYF.

This clonotype came up a few times. The V gene is TRBV7-2, the J gene TRBJ2-4; a possible D gene is TRBD1 (6 bases). Trimming cost V 3 bases and J 3 bases, with 15 bases left between them. This CDR3 region has 16 residues. Germline-derived CDR1 and CDR2 are SGHTA and FQGNSA. The DNA for the CDR3 is TGTGCCAGCAGCTTCACAGGGTTTCTTATCAAAAACATTCAGTACTTC. This codes for CASSFTGFLIKNIQYF.

The chain joins TRBV4-3 to TRBJ2-6; D uncertain. The germline V and J ends were trimmed by 0 bases and 4 bases, with 13 bases remaining between them. There are 17 residues in the CDR3. Germline-derived CDR1 and CDR2 are LGHNA and YSLEER. The CDR3, as DNA: TGCGCCAGCAGCCAAGAGATCGGCTCATCCGGGGCCAACGTCCTGACTTTC. As protein: CASSQEIGSSGANVLTF.

The chain joins TRBV4-1 to TRBJ2-7; maybe TRBD1 (6 bases). Trimming left V 5 bases short and J 3 bases short, with 14 bases between. This CDR3 has 14 residues. From germline, CDR1 is MGHRA and CDR2 YSYEKL. As DNA, the CDR3 is TGCGCCAGCAGCACTCCGGGACACTTCTACGAGCAGTACTTC. Encoded protein: CASSTPGHFYEQYF.

In this sample, this clonotype turned up a few times. The chain recombines TRBV2 with TRBJ2-4; 7 bases align to TRBD2. Per the germline V gene, CDR1 is SNHLY and CDR2 is FYNNEI. This CDR3 contains 16 residues. J gave up 0 bases and V 2 bases, and 4 bases lay outside the gene matches. CDR3 DNA sequence: TGTGCCAGCAGTGAATGGGGACTAACAGCCAAAAACATTCAGTACTTC. It translates to CASSEWGLTAKNIQYF.

The rearrangement uses TRBV7-8 and TRBJ2-7; D gene unclear. CDR1 and CDR2 from the germline V gene are SGHVS and FQNEAQ. V was cut by 2 bases and J by 2 bases, with 7 bases left in between. This CDR3 region has 13 residues. The chain's CDR3 is CASSLRRAYEQYF. The CDR3 bases are TGTGCCAGCAGCTTAAGGCGAGCCTACGAGCAGTACTTC.

This chain joins TRBV7-2 and TRBJ2-1; D not certain. CDR3 size: 12 residues. Trimming shortened V by 0 bases and J by 9 bases, and 6 bases separated the two germline ends. Germline CDR1 is SGHTA and CDR2 is FQGNSA. The chain's CDR3 is CASSLARGEQFF. CDR3 DNA sequence: TGTGCCAGCAGCTTAGCGAGAGGTGAGCAGTTCTTC.

Turning to this clonotype: Since a much larger clone is just one base distant, this may be a read error. The chain joins TRBV7-2 to TRBJ2-5; D not resolved. Per germline, CDR1 SGHTA and CDR2 FQGNSA. Trimming stripped 6 bases from V and 3 bases from J, with 5 bases between. This CDR3 is built from 11 residues. CDR3 sequence: CASRNKETQYF. The CDR3 DNA follows: TGTGCCAGCAGGAACAAAGAGACCCAGTACTTC.

This clonotype was observed a single time. The chain employs TRBV10-1 and TRBJ2-2; D is perhaps TRBD2 (5 bases). The length of the CDR3 is 13 residues. Germline V gene sequence: CDR1 WNHNN, CDR2 SYGVQD (reference sequence). Trimming shortened V by 6 bases and J by 6 bases, and 11 bases separated the two germline ends. The CDR3, as DNA: TGCGCCAGCAGCGGTCAGAGGGCCGGGGAGCTGTTTTTT. Translating gives CASSGQRAGELFF.

This clonotype showed up many times. The rearrangement joins TRBV7-2 to TRBJ1-2, with D possibly TRBD1 on 6 matching bases. Germline V gene lookup returns CDR1 SGHTA and CDR2 FQGNSA. This CDR3 region has 16 residues. V lost 1 base and J 7 bases, leaving 19 bases between the germline ends. Here the CDR3 DNA reads TGTGCCAGCAGCTTAGAGTACGGCAGGGGAGTATCTGGCTACACCTTC. This sequence encodes CASSLEYGRGVSGYTF.

The CDR3 loop reads CSAQKNTEAFF. The CDR3 DNA reads as TGCAGTGCCCAGAAGAACACTGAAGCTTTCTTT. The chain recombines TRBV20-1 with TRBJ1-1, with D uncertain. V was clipped by 6 bases and J by 1 base, with 6 bases between them. Germline assignment: CDR1 DFQATT and CDR2 SNEGSKA (reference sequence). The CDR3 is 11 amino acids.

The CDR3: CSARDISGRALTGELFF. CDR3 nucleotides: TGCAGTGCTAGAGATATTAGCGGGAGGGCCCTCACCGGGGAGCTGTTTTTT. This chain joins TRBV20-1 and TRBJ2-2; 11 bases fit TRBD2. The CDR3 contains 17 residues. In germline, CDR1 is DFQATT, CDR2 SNEGSKA (reference sequence). V was clipped by 0 bases and J by 4 bases; unmatched bases: 7.

Only a few counts were recorded for this clonotype. DNA of the CDR3: TGTGCCAGCAGCTCTGACCCGCCCTACGAGCAGTACTTC. It is translated as CASSSDPPYEQYF. The chain employs TRBV7-2 and TRBJ2-7; unclear D gene. Germline V gene data show CDR1 as SGHTA and CDR2 as FQGNSA. Trimming stripped 4 bases from V and 2 bases from J, with 9 bases between. The CDR3 consists of 13 residues.

The gene calls are TRBV20-1 and TRBJ2-1; tentatively, D is TRBD2 (6 bases). V was cut by 5 bases and J by 9 bases, with 20 bases left in between. Germline CDR1 and CDR2: DFQATT and SNEGSKA (reference sequence). CDR3 size: 14 residues. The CDR3 region is CSAVMGEVFSEQFF. The CDR3 DNA sequence: TGCAGTGCTGTAATGGGGGAGGTCTTCTCTGAGCAGTTCTTC.

This clonotype was seen more than once but under ten times. The chain uses TRBV6-5 and TRBJ2-5, with D perhaps matching TRBD1 (6 bases). CDR1 is MNHEY, CDR2 SVGAGI, per germline. Trimming pared 2 bases from V and 5 bases from J, leaving 12 bases between. The CDR3 totals 14 residues. The CDR3 sequence: CASSYTSGAETQYF. The CDR3 bases are TGTGCCAGCAGTTACACCTCAGGGGCGGAGACCCAGTACTTC.

The chain joins TRBV13 to TRBJ2-4; no definite D call. The J call may be in error: the DNA end matches TRBJ2-7 better. The CDR3 extends over 12 amino acids. Germline loops: CDR1 PRHDT, CDR2 FYEKMQ (reference sequence). This CDR3 is CASRGIGYEQYF. The CDR3 nucleotides are TGTGCCAGCAGGGGCATTGGGTACGAGCAGTACTTC.

This sequence joins TRBV11-1 and TRBJ2-7, with 7 positions matching TRBD1. The DNA end is a closer match to TRBJ2-5, so the J assignment may be wrong. Germline loops: CDR1 SGHAT, CDR2 FQDESV (reference sequence). The CDR3 runs to 16 residues. The CDR3 DNA reads TGTGCCAGCAGTGGGATCGACAGGGCTAAAAAAGAGACCCAGTACTTC. This gives the protein CASSGIDRAKKETQYF.

The CDR3 loop reads CSVFAPEGYTF. The CDR3 DNA reads TGCAGCGTTTTCGCGCCGGAGGGCTACACCTTC. V and J are TRBV29-1 and TRBJ1-2; D is unclear. V lost 5 bases to trimming and J lost 8 bases, with 12 bases between them. CDR3 length: 11 amino acids. Germline V CDR1 and CDR2: SQVTM, ANQGSEA. The variable domain in full, with the rest retrieved from reference TRBV29-1 and TRBJ1-2, is SAVISQKPSRDICQRGTSLTIQCQVDSQVTMMFWYRQQPGQSLTLIATANQGSEATYESGFVIDKFPISRPNLTFSTLTVSNMSPEDSSIYLCSVFAPEGYTFGSGTRLTVV.

The J gene is TRBJ2-7, the V gene TRBV18, with D perhaps being TRBD1 or TRBD2 (5 bases each). With 6 bases removed from V and 2 bases from J, the gap between germline ends came to 23 bases. This CDR3 has 17 residues. Germline assignment: CDR1 KGHSH and CDR2 LQKENI. The CDR3 sequence: CASSPRPGTDITYEQYF. The DNA for the CDR3 is TGTGCCAGCTCGCCTCGCCCCGGGACCGATATTACCTACGAGCAGTACTTC.

In nucleotides, the CDR3 is TGTGCCAGCACCTTCGGCCGGGGGCTAGCGGGATATCCCCACGAGCAGTACTTC. It translates to CASTFGRGLAGYPHEQYF. The V gene is TRBV7-8, the J gene TRBJ2-7; the match to TRBD2 covers 9 bases. CDR1 and CDR2 (germline): SGHVS, FQNEAQ. The CDR3 length is 18 residues. V lost 7 bases to trimming and J lost 5 bases; unmatched junction nucleotides: 21.

The chain employs TRBV29-1 and TRBJ1-1, with TRBD1 identical over 9 bases. CDR1 is SQVTM and CDR2 is ANQGSEA in the germline V gene. V lost 8 bases, J lost 0 bases, and 7 bases stayed unmatched. The CDR3 runs to 14 residues. In DNA form, the CDR3 reads TGCAGCCTCCGGACAGGGGACTTGAACACTGAAGCTTTCTTT. Translating it yields CSLRTGDLNTEAFF.

The chain joins TRBV11-2 to TRBJ2-5; TRBD2 aligns across 13 bases. From germline, CDR1 is SGHAT and CDR2 FQNNGV. V lost 5 bases and J lost 7; bases outside the gene matches: 7. The CDR3 runs to 15 residues. DNA of the CDR3: TGTGCCAGCAGCACGCGGACTAGCGGGAGTGTGACCCAGTACTTC. This sequence encodes CASSTRTSGSVTQYF. The whole variable domain, remainder taken from reference TRBV11-2 and TRBJ2-5, is EAGVAQSPRYKIIEKRQSVAFWCNPISGHATLYWYQQILGQGPKLLIQFQNNGVVDDSQLPKDRFSAERLKGVDSTLKIQPAKLEDSAVYLCASSTRTSGSVTQYFGPGTRLLVL.

This clonotype came up many times. A much larger clone differs from this one at a single base, so this may be a read error. The genes are TRBV7-2 and TRBJ2-7; possible D gene TRBD2, 6 bases. Germline CDR1 and CDR2: SGHTA and FQGNSA. The CDR3 is 14 amino acids. Trimming took 5 bases from V and 1 from J, leaving 12 bases between them. The CDR3 DNA is TGTGCCAGCAGCGTGGAGACTAGGTCCTACGAGCAGTACTTC. Encoded protein: CASSVETRSYEQYF. Complete variable domain (other parts from reference TRBV7-2 and TRBJ2-7): GAGVSQSPSNKVTEKGKDVELRCDPISGHTALYWYRQSLGQGLEFLIYFQGNSAPDKSGLPSDRFSAERTGGSVSTLTIQRTQQEDSAVYLCASSVETRSYEQYFGPGTRLTVT.

The chain is built from TRBV29-1 and TRBJ2-7, with 11 bases identical to TRBD2. V lost 4 bases and J lost 5; bases outside the gene matches: 7. The germline V gene encodes CDR1 SQVTM and CDR2 ANQGSEA. The CDR3 has 14 amino acids. The CDR3 is CSVGTSGSGNEQYF. CDR3 DNA sequence: TGCAGCGTTGGAACTAGCGGGAGCGGGAACGAGCAGTACTTC.

A remark on this clonotype: Possible read error: a much larger clone is one base away. The rearrangement links TRBV29-1 to TRBJ2-4, with D possibly TRBD1 on 6 matching bases. The CDR3 has 13 residues. Between the trimmed V and J ends, which lost 7 bases and 13 bases, there was a span of 23 bases. Germline CDR1 and CDR2: SQVTM and ANQGSEA. The CDR3 loop reads CSARKDSTGEQYF. For the CDR3, the DNA is TGCAGCGCTAGAAAGGACAGTACGGGTGAGCAGTACTTC.

Details on this clonotype: Just one base apart from a much larger clone, this may be a read error. V gene TRBV29-1 combines with J gene TRBJ2-7; 13 nucleotides align to TRBD2. The CDR3 is 12 amino acids. Germline V lookup: CDR1 SQVTM, CDR2 ANQGSEA. The V gene end was trimmed by 7 bases and the J gene end by 7 bases; junction bases not matched to a gene: 4. The CDR3 sequence: CSGTSGSDEQYF. CDR3 nucleotides: TGCAGCGGGACTAGCGGGAGCGATGAGCAGTACTTC.

The chain couples TRBV6-6 to TRBJ2-3; D may be TRBD1 or TRBD2 (5 bases each). This CDR3 has 13 residues. V lost 10 bases to trimming and J lost 5 bases, with 16 bases between them. Germline values: CDR1 MNHNY, CDR2 SVGAGI (reference sequence). CDR3: CATHRDAQDTQYF. The CDR3 DNA reads TGTGCCACCCACCGGGACGCGCAAGATACGCAGTATTTT.